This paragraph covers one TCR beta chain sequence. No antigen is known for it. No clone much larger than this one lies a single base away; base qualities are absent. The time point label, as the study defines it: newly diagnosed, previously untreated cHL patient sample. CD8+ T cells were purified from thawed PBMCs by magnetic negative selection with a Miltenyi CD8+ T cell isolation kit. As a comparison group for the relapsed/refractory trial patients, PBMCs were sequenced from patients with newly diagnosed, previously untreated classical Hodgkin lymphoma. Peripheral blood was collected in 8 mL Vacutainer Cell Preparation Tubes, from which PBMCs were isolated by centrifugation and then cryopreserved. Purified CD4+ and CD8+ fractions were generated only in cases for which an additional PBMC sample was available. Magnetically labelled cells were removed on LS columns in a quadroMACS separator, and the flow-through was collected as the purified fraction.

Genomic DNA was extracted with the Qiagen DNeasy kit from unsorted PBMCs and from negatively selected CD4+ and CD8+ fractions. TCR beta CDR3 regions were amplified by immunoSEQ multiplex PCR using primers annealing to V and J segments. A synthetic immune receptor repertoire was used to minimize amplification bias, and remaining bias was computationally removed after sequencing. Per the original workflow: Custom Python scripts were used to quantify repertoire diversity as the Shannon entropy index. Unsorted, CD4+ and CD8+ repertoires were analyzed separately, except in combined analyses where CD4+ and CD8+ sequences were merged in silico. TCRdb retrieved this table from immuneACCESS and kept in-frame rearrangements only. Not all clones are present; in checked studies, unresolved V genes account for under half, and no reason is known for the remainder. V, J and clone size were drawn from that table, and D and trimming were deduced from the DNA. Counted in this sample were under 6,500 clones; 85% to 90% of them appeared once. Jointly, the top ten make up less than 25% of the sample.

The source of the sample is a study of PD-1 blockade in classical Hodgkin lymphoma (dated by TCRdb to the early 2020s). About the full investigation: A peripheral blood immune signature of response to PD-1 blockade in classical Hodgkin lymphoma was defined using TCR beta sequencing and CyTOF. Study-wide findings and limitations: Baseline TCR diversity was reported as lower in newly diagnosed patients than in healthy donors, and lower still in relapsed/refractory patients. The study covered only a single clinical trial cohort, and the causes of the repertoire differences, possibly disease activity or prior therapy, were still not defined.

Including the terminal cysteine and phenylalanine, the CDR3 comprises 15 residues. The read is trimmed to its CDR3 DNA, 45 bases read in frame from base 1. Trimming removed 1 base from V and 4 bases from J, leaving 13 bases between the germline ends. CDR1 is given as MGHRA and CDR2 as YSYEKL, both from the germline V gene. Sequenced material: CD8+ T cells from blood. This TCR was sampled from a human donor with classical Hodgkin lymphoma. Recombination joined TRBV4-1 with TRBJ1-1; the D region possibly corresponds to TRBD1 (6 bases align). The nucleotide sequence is TGCGCCAGCAGCCAAGGGGGGGGGCTGAGCACTGAAGCTTTCTTT. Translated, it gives CASSQGGGLSTEAFF.